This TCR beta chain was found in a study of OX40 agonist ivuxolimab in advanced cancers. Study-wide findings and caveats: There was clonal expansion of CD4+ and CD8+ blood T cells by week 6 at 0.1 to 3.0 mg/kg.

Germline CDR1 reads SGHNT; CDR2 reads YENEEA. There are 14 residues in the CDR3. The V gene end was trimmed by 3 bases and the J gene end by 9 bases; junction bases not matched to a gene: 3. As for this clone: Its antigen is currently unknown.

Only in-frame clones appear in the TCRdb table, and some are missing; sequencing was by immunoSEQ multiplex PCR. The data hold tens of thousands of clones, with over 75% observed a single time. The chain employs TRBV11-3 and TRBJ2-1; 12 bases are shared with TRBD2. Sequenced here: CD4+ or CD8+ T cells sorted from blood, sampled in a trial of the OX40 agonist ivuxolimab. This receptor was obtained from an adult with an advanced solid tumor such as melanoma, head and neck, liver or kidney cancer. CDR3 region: CASSLTSGSSEQFF. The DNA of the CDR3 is TGTGCCAGCAGCTTGACTAGCGGGAGTAGTGAGCAGTTCTTC.